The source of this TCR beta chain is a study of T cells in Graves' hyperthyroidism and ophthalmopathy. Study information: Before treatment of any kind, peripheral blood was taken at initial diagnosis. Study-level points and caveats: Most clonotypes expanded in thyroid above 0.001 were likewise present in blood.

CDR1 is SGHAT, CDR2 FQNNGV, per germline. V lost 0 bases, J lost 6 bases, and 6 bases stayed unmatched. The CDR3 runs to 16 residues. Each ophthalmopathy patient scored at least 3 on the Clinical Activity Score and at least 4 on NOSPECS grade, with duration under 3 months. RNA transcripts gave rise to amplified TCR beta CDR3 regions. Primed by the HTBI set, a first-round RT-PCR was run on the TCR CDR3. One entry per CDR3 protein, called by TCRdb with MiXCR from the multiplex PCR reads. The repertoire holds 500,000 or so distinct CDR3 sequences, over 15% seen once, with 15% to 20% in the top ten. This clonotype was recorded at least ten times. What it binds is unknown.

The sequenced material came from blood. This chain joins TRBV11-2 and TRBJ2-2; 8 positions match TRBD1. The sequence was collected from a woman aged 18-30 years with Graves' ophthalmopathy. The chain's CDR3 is CASSLDSGTGSGELFF. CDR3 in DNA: TGTGCCAGCAGCTTAGATAGTGGGACAGGATCCGGGGAGCTGTTTTTT.